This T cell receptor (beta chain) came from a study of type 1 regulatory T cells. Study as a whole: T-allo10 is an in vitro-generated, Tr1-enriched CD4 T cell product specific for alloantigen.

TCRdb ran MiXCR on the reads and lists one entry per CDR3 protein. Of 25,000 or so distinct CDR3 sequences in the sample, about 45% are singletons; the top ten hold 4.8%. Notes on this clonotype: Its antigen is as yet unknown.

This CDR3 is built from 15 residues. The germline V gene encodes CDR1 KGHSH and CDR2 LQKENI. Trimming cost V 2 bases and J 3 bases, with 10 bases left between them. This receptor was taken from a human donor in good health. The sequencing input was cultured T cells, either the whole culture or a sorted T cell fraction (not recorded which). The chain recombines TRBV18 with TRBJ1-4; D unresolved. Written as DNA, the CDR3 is TGTGCCAGCTCACCAGTCGGGCTAGCTAATGAAAAACTGTTTTTT. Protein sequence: CASSPVGLANEKLFF.